This T cell receptor beta chain was found in a study of control samples from healthy donors and cancer patients. Libraries were prepared by immunoSEQ multiplex PCR; TCRdb keeps only in-frame clonotypes and omits some of them. The sample holds roughly 90,000 clones; 80% to 95% are singletons and the top ten take about 1.5%. The clonotype comes from a woman aged 30 to 39 in good health. The specimen was blood.

CDR3: CASSSSGRALRETQYF. DNA for the CDR3: TGTGCCAGCAGCTCAAGCGGGAGGGCCCTTAGAGAGACCCAGTACTTC. The chain employs TRBV5-8 and TRBJ2-5; 10 nucleotides match TRBD2. This CDR3 has 16 amino acids. CDR1 and CDR2 from the germline V gene are SGHTS and YDEGEE. Trimming cost V 3 bases and J 4 bases; bases outside gene matches: 9.